This T cell receptor beta chain came from a study of blood T cell repertoires in COVID-19. TCRdb's table, derived via immunoSEQ multiplex PCR, lists solely in-frame clones and lacks some. The sample carries roughly 33,000 clones, around nine tenths recorded once. The CDR3 is 13 amino acids. V was shortened by 8 bases and J by 3 bases, with 14 bases between the two germline ends. From germline, CDR1 is SGDLS and CDR2 YYNGEE. This TCR was sampled from a human donor in a cohort sampled during active COVID-19. The chain recombines TRBV9 with TRBJ2-5, with D tentatively TRBD2 (5 bases). The sequencing sample was made of peripheral blood. The CDR3 DNA is TGTGCCAGTACTCCCGGGATTGAAGAGACCCAGTACTTC. Amino acids: CASTPGIEETQYF. Supplemented by reference TRBV9 and TRBJ2-5, the full variable domain reads DSGVTQTPKHLITATGQRVTLRCSPRSGDLSVYWYQQSLDQGLQFLIQYYNGEERAKGNILERFSAQQFPDLHSELNLSSLELGDSALYFCASTPGIEETQYFGPGTRLLVL.